The 4 T cell receptor beta chains below all came from one sample that was sequenced in a study of cytomegalovirus exposure and HLA in healthy donors. PCR primers comprised 60 Vbeta and 13 Jbeta primers. This table comes from immunoSEQ multiplex PCR, and its TCRdb copy is limited to in-frame clones, with some not included. The sample contains fewer than 130,000 clones, approximately 83% of which appear only once. The specimen was PBMCs. The receptors come from a middle-aged man in good health and CMV-seronegative.

The rearrangement links TRBV19 to TRBJ2-2; TRBD2 matches at 12 bases. Germline V gene sequence: CDR1 LNHDA, CDR2 SQIVND (reference sequence). V shed 8 bases, J shed 3 bases, and the junction held 1 base outside the gene matches. The CDR3 totals 14 residues. CDR3 sequence (DNA): TGTGCCAGTCGACTAGCGGGGGACACCGGGGAGCTGTTTTTT. Translation: CASRLAGDTGELFF.

J is TRBJ2-3 and V is TRBV7-6; a possible D gene is TRBD1 (6 bases). This CDR3 contains 15 residues. Germline-derived CDR1 and CDR2 are SGHVS and FNYEAQ. Trimming pared 4 bases from V and 3 bases from J, leaving 14 bases between. The CDR3 DNA reads TGTGCCAGCAGCTCCGCCTGGGGGCAGACAGATACGCAGTATTTT. This codes for CASSSAWGQTDTQYF.

The CDR3 here is CASSPQASLGISPLHF. DNA for the CDR3: TGTGCCAGCAGCCCACAGGCCTCCCTGGGGATTTCACCCCTCCACTTT. V gene TRBV7-2 combines with J gene TRBJ1-6, with TRBD1 as a possible D gene (5 bases). The CDR3 spans 16 residues. CDR1 is SGHTA and CDR2 is FQGNSA in the germline V gene. V gave up 5 bases and J gave up 9 bases, with 20 bases separating them.

This clone was detected only once. This chain connects TRBV7-6 to TRBJ1-6, with no clear D. V was cut by 5 bases and J by 13 bases, with 21 bases left in between. Germline V gene sequence: CDR1 SGHVS, CDR2 FNYEAQ. The CDR3 is 15 residues long. CDR3 protein: CASSPSSGGSLPLHF. CDR3 in DNA: TGTGCCAGCAGCCCCTCTTCGGGAGGATCCCTTCCCCTCCACTTT.